This TCR beta chain stems from a study of cytomegalovirus exposure and HLA in healthy donors. Overall study findings and caveats: Sequencing depth across donors, presence/absence analyses assumed, was roughly uniform. A later analysis revealed that TCR association rates differed between HLA loci, peaking at DRB1 and bottoming out at HLA-C.

With respect to this clone: Its antigen remains unidentified.

13 Jbeta primers and 60 Vbeta primers were used for the PCR. Original data processing: A later analysis counted 65 million to 95 million unique TCR beta chains, around 10 million shared. TCRdb keeps only in-frame clones here, not all; method: immunoSEQ multiplex PCR. Clone size and the V and J calls come from that table; the DNA yielded D and trimming. The table lists roughly 180,000 clones, roughly 82% of them singletons, with less than 2% in the top ten. This clonotype was obtained from a man in his forties in good health and CMV-seronegative. Sequences were obtained from PBMCs.

As DNA, the CDR3 is TGTGCCTGGAGAGGGAGCCTGAACACTGAAGCTTTCTTT. Its translation is CAWRGSLNTEAFF. The chain has TRBV30 and TRBJ1-1; no clear D. Deletions cut 3 bases from V and 0 bases from J, with 8 bases between. Germline V gene lookup returns CDR1 GTSNPN and CDR2 SVGIG (reference sequence). This CDR3 is 13 amino acids long.